This TCR beta chain is drawn from a study of liver allograft versus peripheral blood T cells. About the study: Peripheral blood of the recipients supplied T cell receptor repertoires that were compared with those in transplanted livers.

MiXCR, applied by TCRdb to the reads, yields one record per CDR3 protein. This sample has 3,000 or so distinct CDR3 sequences, with approximately 16% found just once. Trimming removed 6 bases from V and 6 bases from J, with 20 bases in between. CDR3 length equals 15 residues. Germline CDR1 reads LNHDA; CDR2 reads SQIVND (reference sequence). Notes on the study in general: Intragraft T cell receptor repertoires of liver allografts were reported to differ from peripheral blood repertoires.

This clonotype qualifies as medium-sized. The antigen remains undetermined. The genes are TRBV19 and TRBJ1-2, with D uncertain. The sequence was obtained from a human patient who had a liver transplant. Some T cells may be the graft donor's. The CDR3, as DNA: TGTGCCAGTAGGGCCGGGCGGCTCTATTCCCATGGCTACACCTTC. This translates into CASRAGRLYSHGYTF.